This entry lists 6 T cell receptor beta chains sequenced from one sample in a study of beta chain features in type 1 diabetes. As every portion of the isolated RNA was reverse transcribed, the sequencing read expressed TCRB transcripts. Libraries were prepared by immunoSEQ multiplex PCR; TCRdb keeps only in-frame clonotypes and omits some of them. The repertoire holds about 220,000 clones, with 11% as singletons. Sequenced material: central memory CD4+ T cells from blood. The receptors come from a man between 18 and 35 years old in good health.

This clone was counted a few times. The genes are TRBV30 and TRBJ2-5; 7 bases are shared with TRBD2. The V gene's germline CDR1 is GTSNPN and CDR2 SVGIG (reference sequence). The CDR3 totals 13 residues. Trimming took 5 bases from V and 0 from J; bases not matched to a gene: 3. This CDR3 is CAWALAHQETQYF. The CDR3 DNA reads TGTGCCTGGGCACTAGCGCACCAAGAGACCCAGTACTTC. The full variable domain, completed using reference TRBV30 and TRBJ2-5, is SQTIHQWPATLVQPVGSPLSLECTVEGTSNPNLYWYRQAAGRGLQLLFYSVGIGQISSEVPQNLSASRPQDRQFILSSKKLLLSDSGFYLCAWALAHQETQYFGPGTRLLVL.

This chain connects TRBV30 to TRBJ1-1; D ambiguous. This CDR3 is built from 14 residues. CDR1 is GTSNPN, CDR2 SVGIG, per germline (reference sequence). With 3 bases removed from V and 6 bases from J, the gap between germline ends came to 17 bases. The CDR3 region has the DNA TGTGCCTGGAGGGGCCGCGGGTTCAACGCTGAAGCTTTCTTT. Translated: CAWRGRGFNAEAFF.

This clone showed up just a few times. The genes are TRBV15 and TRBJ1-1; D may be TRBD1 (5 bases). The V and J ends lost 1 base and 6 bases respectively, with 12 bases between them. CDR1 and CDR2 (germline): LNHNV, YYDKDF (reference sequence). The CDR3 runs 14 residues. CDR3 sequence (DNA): TGTGCCACCAGCAGAGGACCGGAGGGGTCTGAAGCTTTCTTT. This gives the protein CATSRGPEGSEAFF.

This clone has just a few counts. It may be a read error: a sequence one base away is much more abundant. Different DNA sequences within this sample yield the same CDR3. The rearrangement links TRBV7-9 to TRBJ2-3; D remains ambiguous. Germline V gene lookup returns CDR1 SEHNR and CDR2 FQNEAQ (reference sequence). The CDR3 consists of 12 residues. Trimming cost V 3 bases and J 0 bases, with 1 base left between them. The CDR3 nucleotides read TGTGCCAGCAGCTTGAGCACAGATACGCAGTATTTT. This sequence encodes CASSLSTDTQYF.

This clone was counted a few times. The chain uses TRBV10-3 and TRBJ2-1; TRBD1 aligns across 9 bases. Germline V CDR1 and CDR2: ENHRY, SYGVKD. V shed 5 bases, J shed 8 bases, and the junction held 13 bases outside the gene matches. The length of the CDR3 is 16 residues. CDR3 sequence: CAISYAGTGRGDEQFF. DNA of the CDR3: TGTGCCATCAGTTATGCCGGGACAGGGCGCGGGGATGAGCAGTTCTTC.

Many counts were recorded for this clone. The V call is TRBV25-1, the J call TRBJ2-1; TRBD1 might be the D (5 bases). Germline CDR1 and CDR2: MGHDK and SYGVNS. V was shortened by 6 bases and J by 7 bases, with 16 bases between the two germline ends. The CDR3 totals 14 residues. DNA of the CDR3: TGTGCCAGCAGCGACACCCAGGGATTGAATGAGCAGTTCTTC. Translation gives CASSDTQGLNEQFF.